This record looks at one T cell receptor (beta chain) sequence and its context. The entry originates in a study of T cell clones after liver transplantation. Clones were sequenced by immunoSEQ multiplex PCR, and TCRdb holds only the in-frame ones, with some missing. The data contain more than 8,000 clones, 60% to 80% of them seen just once; the ten biggest clones take up 15% to 20%. This CDR3 is 13 amino acids long. Losses at the gene ends were 8 bases for V and 4 bases for J; bases not matched to a gene: 6. Germline CDR1 is MNHEY and CDR2 is SMNVEV (reference sequence). The chain combines TRBV27 with TRBJ2-3; TRBD1 agrees at 7 bases. The origin of this receptor is a human donor who received a liver transplant. The sequencing used CD8+ T cells from blood, collected before liver transplant. As DNA, the CDR3 is TGTGCCAGCGGGAAGGGGGCGGCAGATACGCAGTATTTT. Its translation: CASGKGAADTQYF.